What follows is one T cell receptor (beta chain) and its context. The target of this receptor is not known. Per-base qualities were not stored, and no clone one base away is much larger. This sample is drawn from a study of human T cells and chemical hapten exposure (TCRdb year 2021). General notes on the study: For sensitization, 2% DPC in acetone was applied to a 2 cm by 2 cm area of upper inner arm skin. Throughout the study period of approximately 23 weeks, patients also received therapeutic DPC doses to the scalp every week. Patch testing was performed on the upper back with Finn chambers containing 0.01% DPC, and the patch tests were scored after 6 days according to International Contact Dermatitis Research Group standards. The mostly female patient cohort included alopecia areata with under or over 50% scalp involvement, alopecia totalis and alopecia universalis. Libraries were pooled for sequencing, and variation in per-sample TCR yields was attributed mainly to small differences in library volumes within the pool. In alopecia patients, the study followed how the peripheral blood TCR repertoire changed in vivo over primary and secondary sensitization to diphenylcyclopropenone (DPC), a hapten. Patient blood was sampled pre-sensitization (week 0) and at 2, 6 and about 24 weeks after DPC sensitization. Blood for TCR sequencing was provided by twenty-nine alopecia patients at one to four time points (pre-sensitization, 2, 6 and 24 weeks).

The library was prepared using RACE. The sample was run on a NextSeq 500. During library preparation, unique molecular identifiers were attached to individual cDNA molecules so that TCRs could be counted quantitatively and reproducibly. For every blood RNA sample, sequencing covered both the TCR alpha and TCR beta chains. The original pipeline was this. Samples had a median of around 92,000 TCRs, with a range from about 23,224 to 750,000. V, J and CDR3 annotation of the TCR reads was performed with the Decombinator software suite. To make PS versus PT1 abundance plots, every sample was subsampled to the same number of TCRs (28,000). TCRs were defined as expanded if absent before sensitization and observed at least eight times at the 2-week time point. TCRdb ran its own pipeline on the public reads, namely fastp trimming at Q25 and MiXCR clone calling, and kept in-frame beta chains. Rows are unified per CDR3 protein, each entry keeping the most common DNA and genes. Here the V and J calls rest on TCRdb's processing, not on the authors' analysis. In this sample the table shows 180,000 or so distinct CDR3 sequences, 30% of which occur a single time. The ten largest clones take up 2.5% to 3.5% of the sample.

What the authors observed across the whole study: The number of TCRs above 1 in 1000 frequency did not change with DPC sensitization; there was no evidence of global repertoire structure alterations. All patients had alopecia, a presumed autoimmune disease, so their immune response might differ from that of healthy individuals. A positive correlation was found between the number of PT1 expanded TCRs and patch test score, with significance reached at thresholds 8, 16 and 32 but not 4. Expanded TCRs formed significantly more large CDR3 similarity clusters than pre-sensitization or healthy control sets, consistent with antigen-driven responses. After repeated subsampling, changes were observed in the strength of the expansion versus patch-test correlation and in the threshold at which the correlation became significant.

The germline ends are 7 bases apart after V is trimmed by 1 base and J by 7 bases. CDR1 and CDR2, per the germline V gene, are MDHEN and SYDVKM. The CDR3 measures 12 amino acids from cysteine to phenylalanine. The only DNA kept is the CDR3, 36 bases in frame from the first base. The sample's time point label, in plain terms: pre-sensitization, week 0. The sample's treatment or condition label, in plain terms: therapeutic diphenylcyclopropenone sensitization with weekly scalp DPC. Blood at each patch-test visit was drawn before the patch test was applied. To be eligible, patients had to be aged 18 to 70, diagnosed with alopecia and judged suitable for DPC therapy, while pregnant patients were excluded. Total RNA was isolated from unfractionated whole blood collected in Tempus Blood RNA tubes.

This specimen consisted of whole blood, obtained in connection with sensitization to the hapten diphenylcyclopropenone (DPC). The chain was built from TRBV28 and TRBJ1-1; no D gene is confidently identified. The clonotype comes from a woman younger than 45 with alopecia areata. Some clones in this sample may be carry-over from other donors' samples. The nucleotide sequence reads TGTGCCAGCAGTTTATCCTTCTTTGAAGCTTTCTTT. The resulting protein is CASSLSFFEAFF.